This T cell receptor beta chain was recorded in a study of blood T cell repertoires in COVID-19. The CDR3 spans 14 residues. CDR1 is MDHEN and CDR2 is SYDVKM in the germline V gene. V was shortened by 2 bases and J by 2 bases, with 9 bases between the two germline ends. TCRdb keeps only in-frame clones here, not all; method: immunoSEQ multiplex PCR. This sample yields under 500,000 clones, of which about 85% are seen a single time; roughly 1.9% belongs to the top ten. All enrollees were roughly 18 to 95 years old and from around 25 US areas. The clonotype comes from a woman younger than 35 with acute COVID-19. This chain joins TRBV28 and TRBJ1-2; D uncertain. Sequencing was performed on PBMCs or T cells enriched from blood (not recorded which). The CDR3 DNA is TGTGCCAGCAGTTTAGTTGGCGGGAACTATGGCTACACCTTC. This translates into CASSLVGGNYGYTF.